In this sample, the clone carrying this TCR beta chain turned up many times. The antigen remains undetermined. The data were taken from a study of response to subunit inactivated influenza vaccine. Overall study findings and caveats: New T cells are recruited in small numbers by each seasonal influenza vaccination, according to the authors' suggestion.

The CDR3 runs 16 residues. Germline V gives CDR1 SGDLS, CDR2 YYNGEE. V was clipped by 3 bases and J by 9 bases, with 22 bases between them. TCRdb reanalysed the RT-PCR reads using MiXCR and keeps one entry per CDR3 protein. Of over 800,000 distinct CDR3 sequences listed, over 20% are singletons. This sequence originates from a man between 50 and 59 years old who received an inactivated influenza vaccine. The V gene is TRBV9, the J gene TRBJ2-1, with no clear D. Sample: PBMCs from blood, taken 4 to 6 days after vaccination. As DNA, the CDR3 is TGTGCCAGCAGCGCGCTTAGCTTTGCGATTACGACTGAGCAGTTCTTC. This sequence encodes CASSALSFAITTEQFF.